Below, 25 T cell receptor beta chains from the same sample are listed, as sequenced in a study of blood T cells in healthy people across ages. A second PCR of 7 to 11 cycles used a sample-barcoded 5' primer and a J-beta primer mix. TCRdb re-analysed the 5' RACE reads in MiXCR, keeping a single row per CDR3 protein. The table has around 1.5 million distinct CDR3 sequences, about 43% seen once. What was sequenced was blood. These receptors were taken from a woman aged 18-29 years in good health.

This clonotype was seen a few times. The J gene is TRBJ2-3, the V gene TRBV6-2 or TRBV6-3; 11 bases map to TRBD2. The V gene end was trimmed by 0 bases and the J gene end by 3 bases; junction bases not matched to a gene: 5. The CDR3 has 17 amino acids. Germline assignment: CDR1 MNHEY and CDR2 SVGEGT. The CDR3 reads CASSYSRTSGGTDTQYF. Written as DNA, the CDR3 is TGTGCCAGCAGTTACTCGAGAACTAGCGGGGGTACAGATACGCAGTATTTT.

This clonotype was seen more than once but under ten times. The chain couples TRBV5-1 to TRBJ1-2, with TRBD1 matching over 7 bases. The CDR3 contains 13 residues. Germline CDR1 is SGHRS and CDR2 is YFSETQ. The trim removed 4 bases at V and 4 bases at J, leaving 4 bases unmatched. Written as DNA, the CDR3 is TGCGCCAGCAGCACCACAGGGGTCTATGGCTACACCTTC. Residues: CASSTTGVYGYTF.

The chain has TRBV12-3 or TRBV12-4 and TRBJ2-1; no definite D call. V lost 6 bases and J lost 7, with 16 bases in between. This CDR3 spans 14 amino acids. The CDR3 here is CASSRQMDVNEQFF. CDR3 in DNA: TGTGCCAGCAGCCGACAAATGGACGTGAATGAGCAGTTCTTC.

J is TRBJ1-2 and V is TRBV28; TRBD1 aligns across 8 bases. Germline values: CDR1 MDHEN, CDR2 SYDVKM. This CDR3 has 15 residues. Germline trimming cut 8 bases from V and 1 base from J; bases unmatched to any gene: 9. The CDR3 protein is CASRRDRGHNYGYTF. Written as DNA, the CDR3 is TGTGCCAGCCGCCGAGACAGGGGCCATAACTATGGCTACACCTTC.

The J gene is TRBJ2-1, the V gene TRBV7-9; 8 bases map to TRBD2. This CDR3 has 16 residues. The V gene's germline CDR1 is SEHNR and CDR2 FQNEAQ (reference sequence). With 2 bases clipped from V and 5 bases from J, the junction kept 8 bases outside the gene matches. In DNA form, the CDR3 reads TGTGCCAGCAGCTTAAGTCCAAGACTAGCGAACAATGAGCAGTTCTTC. This translates into CASSLSPRLANNEQFF.

Here the CDR3 reads CASSYRGPETQYF. CDR3 sequence (DNA): TGTGCCAGCAGTTACAGGGGGCCAGAGACCCAGTACTTC. This rearrangement joins TRBV28 to TRBJ2-5; 9 bases map to TRBD1. V shed 4 bases and J 4 bases; nucleotides not matched to a gene: 1. In germline, CDR1 is MDHEN, CDR2 SYDVKM. This CDR3 spans 13 amino acids.

For the CDR3, the DNA is TGTGCCAGCCTGGGCACAGATACGCAGTATTTT. Translation gives CASLGTDTQYF. This rearrangement joins TRBV12-3 or TRBV12-4 to TRBJ2-3, with D hard to call. The CDR3 loop spans 11 amino acids. Trimming removed 8 bases at V and 1 base at J, with 4 bases between.

The chain uses TRBV6-5 and TRBJ1-2; tentatively, D is TRBD1 (5 bases). CDR1 is MNHEY, CDR2 SVGAGI, per germline. The V end was cut by 5 bases, the J end by 7 bases, with 14 bases between. The CDR3 sequence is 13 residues long. The CDR3 sequence is CASSKLRVTGYTF. CDR3 DNA: TGTGCCAGCAGTAAACTCAGGGTCACTGGCTACACCTTC.

Only one count was recorded for this clonotype. This rearrangement joins TRBV10-3 to TRBJ2-1; 8 positions match TRBD1. Germline V gene sequence: CDR1 ENHRY, CDR2 SYGVKD. After removal of 10 bases from V and 4 bases from J, the junction contained 9 bases not matched to a gene. The CDR3 loop spans 14 amino acids. CDR3 sequence: CARPGQENYNEQFF. CDR3 coding DNA: TGTGCCAGACCGGGACAGGAAAATTACAATGAGCAGTTCTTC.

In the case of this clonotype: A much larger clone differs by one base, so this may be a read error. The gene calls are TRBV12-3 or TRBV12-4 and TRBJ2-3; 10 nucleotides align to TRBD2. The CDR3 is 14 residues long. CDR3: CASSYGTSADKQYF. The CDR3 region has the DNA TGTGCCAGCAGTTACGGGACTAGCGCAGATAAGCAGTATTTT.

This clonotype was seen more than once but under ten times. V gene TRBV20-1 combines with J gene TRBJ2-3; the match to TRBD1 covers 11 bases. The CDR3 consists of 16 residues. CDR1 is DFQATT, CDR2 SNEGSKA, per germline (reference sequence). V dropped 3 bases and J dropped 5; count of bases not matched to a gene: 10. The CDR3 coding sequence is TGCAGTGCTAGGGCGGACAGGGGGCGAGCACAAGATACGCAGTATTTT. Translation gives CSARADRGRAQDTQYF.

CDR3 sequence: CAISVGGGSYNEQYF. The CDR3 DNA reads TGTGCCATCAGTGTAGGGGGAGGCTCCTACAATGAGCAGTACTTC. The rearrangement joins TRBV10-3 to TRBJ2-7; the D call may be TRBD1 or TRBD2 (6 bases each). Per the germline V gene, CDR1 is ENHRY and CDR2 is SYGVKD. This CDR3 comprises 15 residues. V shed 4 bases and J shed 7 bases, with 20 bases lying between them.

Note on this clonotype: A much larger clone lies a single base off, so this may be a read error. This chain links TRBV7-2 with TRBJ2-1; D not resolved. Germline lookup yields CDR1 SGHTA and CDR2 FQGNSA. The CDR3 contains 12 residues. DNA for the CDR3: TGTGCCAGCAGCTTACCCGGCAATAAGCAGTTCTTC. Its translation: CASSLPGNKQFF.

The V call is TRBV27, the J call TRBJ1-5; maybe TRBD1 (6 bases). V was cut by 6 bases and J by 6 bases, with 12 bases left in between. Germline V gene sequence: CDR1 MNHEY, CDR2 SMNVEV (reference sequence). This CDR3 is 13 amino acids long. CDR3: CASSYRVGQPQHF. For the CDR3, the DNA is TGTGCCAGCAGCTACAGGGTCGGTCAGCCCCAGCATTTT.

This clonotype appeared many times. The chain has TRBV6-6 and TRBJ2-5, with a possible D match to TRBD1 (5 bases). V was trimmed by 0 bases and J by 11 bases, leaving 13 bases between them. The CDR3 totals 13 residues. Per germline, CDR1 MNHNY and CDR2 SVGAGI (reference sequence). The CDR3 nucleotides are TGTGCCAGCAGTTACTCGGACAACAATGAGCAGTACTTC. Its translation is CASSYSDNNEQYF.

This clonotype was seen only a few times. V gene TRBV20-1 combines with J gene TRBJ1-2, with D possibly matching TRBD1 (5 bases). CDR3 size: 11 residues. The V end lost 6 bases, the J end lost 6 bases, and 11 bases lay between the germline ends. Germline assignment: CDR1 DFQATT and CDR2 SNEGSKA (reference sequence). The CDR3 coding sequence is TGCAGTGCAGGGGCGGGAAATGGCTACACCTTC. It encodes CSAGAGNGYTF.

The chain couples TRBV5-1 to TRBJ2-1; perhaps TRBD2 as D (6 bases). Trimming shortened V by 0 bases and J by 13 bases, and 11 bases separated the two germline ends. From germline, CDR1 is SGHRS and CDR2 YFSETQ. The CDR3 sequence is 12 residues long. In DNA form, the CDR3 reads TGCGCCAGCAGCTTGGGTAGCGGCCTCCAGTTCTTC. Protein product: CASSLGSGLQFF.

As for this clonotype: Its ends do not fully match the called genes, so a read error is possible. The V and J genes are TRBV2 and TRBJ2-3, with 7 bases aligning to TRBD2. Germline CDR1 and CDR2: SNHLY and FYNNEI. CDR3 length: 15 amino acids. CDR3 residues: CANSGEKLPGGTQYF. The CDR3 coding sequence is TGTGCCAACAGTGGAGAAAAGTTACCGGGGGGTACGCAGTATTTT.

This clonotype was found once. The rearrangement links TRBV7-2 to TRBJ2-2; D unclear. V was pared by 7 bases and J by 7 bases, with 13 bases between. The germline CDR1 and CDR2 sequences are SGHTA and FQGNSA. CDR3 length: 13 amino acids. CDR3 region: CASTLLRVGELFF. CDR3 nucleotide sequence: TGTGCCAGCACCCTCCTTAGAGTCGGGGAGCTGTTTTTT.

The CDR3 loop reads CASTYNRPPETQYF. CDR3 DNA: TGTGCCAGCACGTATAACAGGCCCCCCGAGACCCAGTACTTC. This chain joins TRBV2 and TRBJ2-5; TRBD1 might be the D (5 bases). CDR1 is SNHLY, CDR2 FYNNEI, per germline. Deletions cut 7 bases from V and 5 bases from J, with 17 bases between. This CDR3 contains 14 residues.

This clonotype was detected only a few times. This chain links TRBV7-9 with TRBJ1-4; perhaps TRBD1 as D (6 bases). V shed 2 bases and J shed 3 bases, with 7 bases lying between them. Germline CDR1 SEHNR, CDR2 FQNEAQ (reference sequence). The CDR3 spans 14 residues. The CDR3 spells CASSLPGANEKLFF. The DNA of the CDR3 is TGTGCCAGCAGCTTACCAGGGGCTAATGAAAAACTGTTTTTT.

The chain combines TRBV14 with TRBJ2-4; D is uncertain. CDR1 is SGHDN and CDR2 is FVKESK in the germline V gene. Trimming left V 0 bases short and J 6 bases short, with 12 bases between. This CDR3 region has 15 residues. The CDR3 DNA reads as TGTGCCAGCAGCCAAGAGCGAGGACCGCTAAACATTCAGTACTTC. Its protein product is CASSQERGPLNIQYF.

The V call is TRBV11-2, the J call TRBJ2-1; 12 bases fit TRBD2. Gene TRBJ2-7 matches the end of the DNA better, so the J call may be wrong. Germline V CDR1 and CDR2: SGHAT, FQNNGV. The CDR3 covers 17 residues. The DNA of the CDR3 is TGTGCCAGCAGCCCCCGACTAGCGGGAGACGCCTACAATGAGCAGTACTTC. Translated: CASSPRLAGDAYNEQYF.

The genes are TRBV6-1 and TRBJ2-7; D is ambiguous. The CDR3 contains 15 residues. Germline CDR1 reads MNHNS; CDR2 reads SASEGT. Trimming pared 4 bases from V and 3 bases from J, leaving 16 bases between. As DNA, the CDR3 is TGTGCCAGCAGTGGCGACCGGGCCTCGGGCTACGAGCAGTACTTC. This gives the protein CASSGDRASGYEQYF.

This clonotype turned up a few times. The genes are TRBV20-1 and TRBJ1-5, with a possible D match to TRBD1 (6 bases). Germline assignment: CDR1 DFQATT and CDR2 SNEGSKA (reference sequence). The CDR3 loop spans 17 amino acids. V was clipped by 0 bases and J by 1 base, with 16 bases between them. The CDR3: CSARDLRGGTSNQPQHF. CDR3 DNA sequence: TGCAGTGCTAGAGATCTGAGGGGGGGCACAAGCAATCAGCCCCAGCATTTT.